Presented here are 22 T cell receptor beta chains from one specimen sequenced in a study of CD8 T cells in ankylosing spondylitis. TCRdb reprocessed the 5' RACE reads via MiXCR and lists one record per CDR3 protein. In the table there are about 25,000 distinct CDR3 sequences, less than 3% of which are singletons. The specimen was blood, either unsorted or a sorted T cell fraction (not recorded which). Source of these receptors: a female donor with ankylosing spondylitis or in good health (not recorded which).

This clonotype is medium-sized by share. The chain joins TRBV9 to TRBJ2-1; 10 bases are a match to TRBD2. Losses at the gene ends were 4 bases for V and 10 bases for J; bases not matched to a gene: 8. CDR1 is SGDLS, CDR2 YYNGEE, per germline. The CDR3 loop spans 14 amino acids. The chain's CDR3 is CASSPRTSGGEQFF. CDR3 sequence (DNA): TGTGCCAGCAGCCCTCGGACTAGCGGAGGAGAGCAGTTCTTC.

This clonotype was observed many times. The rearrangement links TRBV9 to TRBJ1-3; D may be TRBD1 (6 bases). Germline V gene lookup returns CDR1 SGDLS and CDR2 YYNGEE. Trimming took 0 bases from V and 0 from J, leaving 13 bases between them. CDR3 size: 17 residues. DNA of the CDR3: TGTGCCAGCAGCGTAGGTCTAGGACAGCTCTCTGGAAACACCATATATTTT. Translating gives CASSVGLGQLSGNTIYF.

The sample holds many counts of this clonotype. The chain links TRBV9 to TRBJ1-2; 9 bases are shared with TRBD1. Germline CDR1 is SGDLS and CDR2 is YYNGEE. The CDR3 is 15 amino acids. Trimming cost V 0 bases and J 2 bases; bases outside gene matches: 2. CDR3 residues: CASSVEGTGNYGYTF. CDR3 nucleotide sequence: TGTGCCAGCAGCGTAGAGGGGACAGGGAACTATGGCTACACCTTC.

This clonotype was found many times. The chain links TRBV9 to TRBJ2-1; TRBD2 matches at 10 bases. Trimming cost V 5 bases and J 8 bases; bases outside gene matches: 10. Germline values: CDR1 SGDLS, CDR2 YYNGEE. This CDR3 has 15 residues. In nucleotides, the CDR3 is TGTGCCAGCAGTGAAGTAGCGGGAGGTTTAGATGAGCAGTTCTTC. Its translation: CASSEVAGGLDEQFF.

The sample holds many counts of this clonotype. This CDR3 is CASTWDFASYNEQFF. Written as DNA, the CDR3 is TGTGCCAGCACCTGGGACTTCGCCTCCTACAATGAGCAGTTCTTC. This rearrangement joins TRBV9 to TRBJ2-1; D is possibly TRBD2 (6 bases). Germline CDR1 reads SGDLS; CDR2 reads YYNGEE. V lost 6 bases, J lost 0 bases, and 13 bases lay in between. There are 15 residues in the CDR3.

At least ten counts were recorded for this clonotype. This chain links TRBV9 with TRBJ2-2; perhaps TRBD1 as D (5 bases). Trimming shortened V by 0 bases and J by 7 bases, and 16 bases separated the two germline ends. Germline V gives CDR1 SGDLS, CDR2 YYNGEE. The CDR3 covers 16 residues. The CDR3 bases are TGTGCCAGCAGCGTAGTTCTGGACACCGGGCACGGGGAGCTGTTTTTT. This translates into CASSVVLDTGHGELFF.

This clonotype came up many times. The J gene is TRBJ2-4, the V gene TRBV9, with 11 bases lining up with TRBD2. V shed 0 bases, J shed 2 bases, and the junction held 13 bases outside the gene matches. In germline, CDR1 is SGDLS, CDR2 YYNGEE. The CDR3 spans 20 residues. In nucleotides, the CDR3 is TGTGCCAGCAGCGTAGGTGATAGTGGTGCTAGCGGGGGGCCCAAAAACATTCAGTACTTC. Amino acid sequence: CASSVGDSGASGGPKNIQYF.

There are many counts of this clonotype. This rearrangement joins TRBV9 to TRBJ1-6; D remains ambiguous. The CDR3 totals 14 residues. Germline values: CDR1 SGDLS, CDR2 YYNGEE. Trimming pared 7 bases from V and 0 bases from J, leaving 8 bases between. CDR3 region: CASSSSSYNSPLHF. The CDR3 DNA sequence: TGTGCCAGCTCCAGTAGCTCCTATAATTCACCCCTCCACTTT.

The V and J genes are TRBV9 and TRBJ1-6; D is unclear. The germline CDR1 and CDR2 sequences are SGDLS and YYNGEE. Deletions cut 1 base from V and 0 bases from J, with 8 bases between. The CDR3 loop spans 16 amino acids. CDR3 sequence (DNA): TGTGCCAGCAGCGTAACGGATAGCTCCTATAATTCACCCCTCCACTTT. Translated: CASSVTDSSYNSPLHF. The complete variable domain, with remaining parts taken from reference TRBV9 and TRBJ1-6, reads DSGVTQTPKHLITATGQRVTLRCSPRSGDLSVYWYQQSLDQGLQFLIQYYNGEERAKGNILERFSAQQFPDLHSELNLSSLELGDSALYFCASSVTDSSYNSPLHFGNGTRLTVT.

This clonotype is judged medium-sized. The chain combines TRBV9 with TRBJ2-7, with 8 bases identical to TRBD2. V dropped 0 bases and J dropped 7; count of bases not matched to a gene: 3. The CDR3 runs 13 residues. The germline V gene has CDR1 SGDLS and CDR2 YYNGEE. The CDR3 sequence is CASSVAGGREQYF. CDR3 DNA: TGTGCCAGCAGCGTAGCGGGGGGGCGTGAGCAGTACTTC.

This clonotype was seen repeatedly, ten times or more. The chain carries TRBV9 and TRBJ1-1; D perhaps matches TRBD1 (5 bases). Trimming took 3 bases from V and 1 from J, leaving 16 bases between them. CDR1 SGDLS and CDR2 YYNGEE come from the germline V gene. The CDR3 runs 16 residues. CDR3 in DNA: TGTGCCAGCAGCGCAACAGGTATTTTCGGGAACACTGAAGCTTTCTTT. Translated, it gives CASSATGIFGNTEAFF.

This clonotype was seen repeatedly, ten times or more. The rearrangement uses TRBV9 and TRBJ1-2; D unclear. The germline V gene has CDR1 SGDLS and CDR2 YYNGEE. The CDR3 consists of 13 residues. V lost 2 bases and J 7 bases, leaving 12 bases between the germline ends. This CDR3 is CASSVGQELGYTF. CDR3 bases: TGTGCCAGCAGCGTTGGGCAGGAGCTTGGCTACACCTTC.

In this sample, this clonotype turned up once. The CDR3 sequence is CASSVAFVDSPLHF. For the CDR3, the DNA is TGTGCCAGCAGCGTAGCGTTTGTGGATTCACCCCTCCACTTT. This sequence joins TRBV9 and TRBJ1-6, with D unresolved. CDR3 length: 14 residues. Trimming left V 0 bases short and J 8 bases short, with 9 bases between. Germline lookup yields CDR1 SGDLS and CDR2 YYNGEE.

Ten or more counts support this clonotype. The chain joins TRBV9 to TRBJ2-3, with no clear D. V dropped 0 bases and J dropped 5 bases, with 13 bases sitting between them. This CDR3 spans 15 amino acids. CDR1 is SGDLS and CDR2 is YYNGEE in the germline V gene. This CDR3 is CASSVAISSGDTQYF. The CDR3 coding sequence is TGTGCCAGCAGCGTAGCGATTAGCTCGGGAGATACGCAGTATTTT.

At least ten counts were recorded for this clonotype. The chain recombines TRBV9 with TRBJ2-7; D is unresolved. The CDR3 loop spans 15 amino acids. Trimming stripped 0 bases from V and 0 bases from J, with 10 bases between. Germline V gene data show CDR1 as SGDLS and CDR2 as YYNGEE. CDR3 coding DNA: TGTGCCAGCAGCGTAGAGCCGTTAGACTCCTACGAGCAGTACTTC. Its translation: CASSVEPLDSYEQYF.

This clonotype was recorded at least ten times. This chain connects TRBV9 to TRBJ1-3; D perhaps matches TRBD1 (6 bases). Germline V gene sequence: CDR1 SGDLS, CDR2 YYNGEE. V was pared by 0 bases and J by 4 bases, with 11 bases between. The CDR3 consists of 15 residues. Here the CDR3 DNA reads TGTGCCAGCAGCGTAGATACAGGGATCGGAAACACCATATATTTT. Encoded protein: CASSVDTGIGNTIYF.

This clonotype was counted many times. The V gene is TRBV9, the J gene TRBJ2-5, with D perhaps being TRBD1 or TRBD2 (6 bases each). The CDR3 loop spans 14 amino acids. Germline CDR1 SGDLS, CDR2 YYNGEE. Trimming left V 0 bases short and J 2 bases short, with 8 bases between. CDR3 nucleotides: TGTGCCAGCAGCGTAGGGAGGGGGCAAGAGACCCAGTACTTC. It yields the protein CASSVGRGQETQYF.

In this sample, this clonotype turned up many times. The chain is built from TRBV9 and TRBJ2-5, with TRBD2 identical over 7 bases. CDR1 and CDR2 from the germline V gene are SGDLS and YYNGEE. V dropped 4 bases and J dropped 6; count of bases not matched to a gene: 9. The CDR3 has 14 residues. This chain's CDR3 is CASSPPLAPQTQYF. DNA of the CDR3: TGTGCCAGCAGCCCCCCACTAGCGCCACAGACCCAGTACTTC.

This clonotype counts as medium-sized. V gene TRBV9 combines with J gene TRBJ2-3; D unclear. This CDR3 comprises 15 residues. V was pared by 0 bases and J by 0 bases, with 8 bases between. From germline, CDR1 is SGDLS and CDR2 YYNGEE. DNA of the CDR3: TGTGCCAGCAGCGTAGGGCTAACCAGCACAGATACGCAGTATTTT. It yields the protein CASSVGLTSTDTQYF.

This clonotype has a count of ten or more. The rearrangement links TRBV9 to TRBJ1-4, with TRBD1 as a possible D gene (6 bases). Germline loops: CDR1 SGDLS, CDR2 YYNGEE. Trimming removed 4 bases at V and 5 bases at J, with 15 bases between. The CDR3 is 15 residues long. The CDR3 region is CASSFLGQGNEKLFF. The CDR3 region has the DNA TGTGCCAGCAGCTTCTTGGGGCAGGGGAATGAAAAACTGTTTTTT.

This clonotype has a count of ten or more. This rearrangement joins TRBV9 to TRBJ2-3; D is unresolved. V dropped 3 bases and J dropped 2 bases, with 10 bases sitting between them. The CDR3 runs to 14 residues. In germline, CDR1 is SGDLS, CDR2 YYNGEE. The DNA of the CDR3 is TGTGCCAGCAGCGGACGCCATTACACAGATACGCAGTATTTT. Translation gives CASSGRHYTDTQYF.

This clonotype was counted ten times or more. The V gene is TRBV9, the J gene TRBJ2-5, with D possibly TRBD2 on 6 matching bases. The germline gives CDR1 SGDLS, CDR2 YYNGEE. Trimming took 5 bases from V and 3 from J, leaving 17 bases between them. CDR3 length: 15 amino acids. The CDR3 is CASSRGVADKETQYF. The CDR3 bases are TGTGCCAGCAGTAGGGGAGTAGCGGATAAAGAGACCCAGTACTTC. Full variable domain (remainder filled in from reference TRBV9 and TRBJ2-5): DSGVTQTPKHLITATGQRVTLRCSPRSGDLSVYWYQQSLDQGLQFLIQYYNGEERAKGNILERFSAQQFPDLHSELNLSSLELGDSALYFCASSRGVADKETQYFGPGTRLLVL.